These 2 T cell receptor beta chains came from one sample sequenced in a study of blood T cell repertoires in COVID-19. The repertoire was sequenced with immunoSEQ multiplex PCR; TCRdb's copy has only in-frame clones and lacks some. Of tens of thousands of clones in the sample, 76% were seen once. Sequenced sample: peripheral blood. The receptor source for this set is an elderly woman with acute or convalescent COVID-19.

This clone showed up just once. The rearrangement links TRBV7-3 to TRBJ2-5; 9 positions agree with TRBD2. Per germline, CDR1 SGHTA and CDR2 FQGTGA. The CDR3 totals 14 residues. With V trimmed by 2 bases and J by 5 bases, 3 bases remained unmatched. CDR3 nucleotide sequence: TGTGCCAGCAGCTTAGCGGGAGGGCGTGAGACCCAGTACTTC. This codes for CASSLAGGRETQYF.

This clone showed up just once. V and J are TRBV5-1 and TRBJ2-5; 12 bases fit TRBD2. CDR1 and CDR2 from the germline V gene are SGHRS and YFSETQ. Unmatched junction bases numbered 8, after V lost 4 bases and J lost 4 bases. This CDR3 region has 16 residues. In nucleotides, the CDR3 is TGCGCCAGCAGCCGTCGACTAGCGGGAGAGGGAGAGACCCAGTACTTC. It yields the protein CASSRRLAGEGETQYF. Using reference TRBV5-1 and TRBJ2-5 for the parts outside the CDR3, the full variable domain is KAGVTQTPRYLIKTRGQQVTLSCSPISGHRSVSWYQQTPGQGLQFLFEYFSETQRNKGNFPGRFSGRQFSNSRSEMNVSTLELGDSALYLCASSRRLAGEGETQYFGPGTRLLVL.